A single sample gave rise to the 25 T cell receptor beta chains below, sequenced in a study of blood T cell repertoires in COVID-19. The data were produced by immunoSEQ multiplex PCR, yet TCRdb's version contains in-frame clones alone and is incomplete. The profile shows approximately 85,000 clones, approximately 92% of them singletons. The sequenced sample was peripheral blood. The origin of the receptors is a woman aged 60-70 years with active COVID-19.

The gene calls are TRBV19 and TRBJ1-1; tentatively, D is TRBD1 (6 bases). V dropped 4 bases and J dropped 6 bases, with 18 bases sitting between them. Germline values: CDR1 LNHDA, CDR2 SQIVND (reference sequence). The CDR3 is made up of 15 amino acids. The CDR3 reads CASSRHRVAGPEAFF. CDR3 coding DNA: TGTGCCAGTAGTAGACACAGGGTCGCTGGTCCTGAAGCTTTCTTT.

The J gene is TRBJ1-3, the V gene TRBV6-5; 9 positions agree with TRBD1. From germline, CDR1 is MNHEY and CDR2 SVGAGI. The length of the CDR3 is 15 residues. J gave up 2 bases and V 7 bases, and 6 bases lay outside the gene matches. For the CDR3, the DNA is TGTGCCAGCACCGAACAGGGGGCAACTGGAAACACCATATATTTT. Its translation: CASTEQGATGNTIYF.

V usage is TRBV3-1 (or the pseudogene TRBV3-2) and J usage is TRBJ2-1; 13 nucleotides line up with TRBD2. This CDR3 is 17 amino acids long. Germline values: CDR1 LGHDT, CDR2 YNNKEL (reference sequence). V shed 4 bases and J 4 bases; nucleotides not matched to a gene: 7. The CDR3 protein is CASSPGTSGDLYNEQFF. Here the CDR3 DNA reads TGTGCCAGCAGCCCTGGGACTAGCGGGGACTTATACAATGAGCAGTTCTTC.

This chain joins TRBV2 and TRBJ2-1; weak D call: TRBD1 (6 bases). Trimming removed 8 bases at V and 9 bases at J, with 11 bases between. The CDR3 loop spans 11 amino acids. Germline CDR1 SNHLY, CDR2 FYNNEI. The CDR3 loop reads CASGQSSEQFF. The CDR3 DNA reads TGTGCCAGCGGACAGTCCTCTGAGCAGTTCTTC.

The rearrangement uses TRBV27 and TRBJ2-1; 10 nucleotides line up with TRBD1. The V gene end was trimmed by 5 bases and the J gene end by 6 bases; junction bases not matched to a gene: 7. From germline, CDR1 is MNHEY and CDR2 SMNVEV (reference sequence). The CDR3 covers 15 residues. CDR3 coding DNA: TGTGCCAGCAGTGATGTAGGGACAGGGGTCAATGAGCAGTTCTTC. It specifies CASSDVGTGVNEQFF.

The chain uses TRBV6-1 and TRBJ1-2, with 9 bases matching TRBD1. V was clipped by 0 bases and J by 7 bases; unmatched bases: 9. Looked up from germline, CDR1 is MNHNS and CDR2 is SASEGT. This CDR3 has 16 residues. The CDR3: CASSEAPTGGVTGYTF. In nucleotides, the CDR3 is TGTGCCAGCAGTGAAGCGCCGACAGGGGGGGTGACTGGCTACACCTTC.

This chain links TRBV28 with TRBJ1-2, with a tentative D call TRBD1 (5 bases). The germline CDR1 and CDR2 sequences are MDHEN and SYDVKM. The CDR3 runs 16 residues. The V end lost 4 bases, the J end lost 8 bases, and 23 bases lay between the germline ends. CDR3 coding DNA: TGTGCCAGCAGTTCCCTGCGTCAGGGCGGTTTCGTGGGCTACACCTTC. It translates to CASSSLRQGGFVGYTF.

This chain uses TRBV11-2 with TRBJ1-4; no clear D. Trimming left V 0 bases short and J 7 bases short, with 15 bases between. This CDR3 comprises 16 residues. In germline, CDR1 is SGHAT, CDR2 FQNNGV. The CDR3 loop reads CASSLDRMGQREKLFF. The CDR3 DNA reads as TGTGCCAGCAGCTTAGATCGAATGGGCCAACGTGAAAAACTGTTTTTT. The full variable domain, with the rest looked up from reference TRBV11-2 and TRBJ1-4, is EAGVAQSPRYKIIEKRQSVAFWCNPISGHATLYWYQQILGQGPKLLIQFQNNGVVDDSQLPKDRFSAERLKGVDSTLKIQPAKLEDSAVYLCASSLDRMGQREKLFFGSGTQLSVL.

The V call is TRBV29-1, the J call TRBJ2-7; D remains unclear. Trimming cost V 4 bases and J 2 bases, with 12 bases left between them. The length of the CDR3 is 13 residues. Looked up from germline, CDR1 is SQVTM and CDR2 is ANQGSEA. CDR3 DNA sequence: TGCAGCGTTGGGAGTAACCCCCCCTACGAGCAGTACTTC. It translates to CSVGSNPPYEQYF.

This sequence joins TRBV7-9 and TRBJ2-6; 7 bases align to TRBD1. J gave up 4 bases and V 6 bases, and 9 bases lay outside the gene matches. CDR3 length equals 16 residues. Looked up from germline, CDR1 is SEHNR and CDR2 is FQNEAQ (reference sequence). CDR3 coding DNA: TGTGCCAGCAGAAGGGACAGCCTCTCGGGGGCCAACGTCCTGACTTTC. Encoded protein: CASRRDSLSGANVLTF.

This chain connects TRBV5-6 to TRBJ1-1, with D possibly being TRBD1 (5 bases). CDR1 and CDR2 (germline): SGHDT, YYEEEE. This CDR3 comprises 15 residues. Trimming pared 0 bases from V and 10 bases from J, leaving 19 bases between. The CDR3 reads CASSLVAGTQERAFF. As DNA, the CDR3 is TGTGCCAGCAGCTTGGTGGCGGGGACGCAAGAGAGAGCTTTCTTT.

The CDR3 nucleotides are TGTGCCAGCAGGGGGGGACTAGAAGGGACCGGGGAGCTGTTTTTT. Encoded protein: CASRGGLEGTGELFF. The V and J genes are TRBV6-5 and TRBJ2-2; 8 bases fit TRBD2. CDR3 length: 15 amino acids. V shed 6 bases, J shed 5 bases, and the junction held 8 bases outside the gene matches. CDR1 and CDR2 from the germline V gene are MNHEY and SVGAGI.

This chain joins TRBV19 and TRBJ1-1; weak D call: TRBD1 (5 bases). The CDR3 is 15 amino acids. Germline V gene lookup returns CDR1 LNHDA and CDR2 SQIVND (reference sequence). V was clipped by 1 base and J by 1 base, with 10 bases between them. In DNA, the CDR3 is TGTGCCAGTAGTATAGGGGGGGGATCGAACACTGAAGCTTTCTTT. Its protein product is CASSIGGGSNTEAFF.

The gene calls are TRBV2 and TRBJ1-2; a weak D match, TRBD1 (5 bases). This CDR3 is built from 11 residues. Per the germline V gene, CDR1 is SNHLY and CDR2 is FYNNEI. The germline V and J ends were trimmed by 6 bases and 7 bases, with 9 bases remaining between them. CDR3 sequence: CASREGLGYTF. CDR3 nucleotides: TGTGCCAGCAGGGAGGGGCTTGGCTACACCTTC.

The chain carries TRBV7-9 and TRBJ2-7; D might be TRBD1 (6 bases). Germline values: CDR1 SEHNR, CDR2 FQNEAQ (reference sequence). The CDR3 is 15 residues long. Deletions cut 2 bases from V and 12 bases from J, with 23 bases between. The CDR3 here is CASSLPQGPSTTGYF. CDR3 nucleotide sequence: TGTGCCAGCAGCTTACCACAGGGACCGTCTACGACGGGGTACTTC.

This chain uses TRBV5-4 with TRBJ2-7; tentative D call: TRBD1 (6 bases). V lost 1 base, J lost 7 bases, and 18 bases lay in between. CDR3 size: 15 residues. CDR1 is SGHNT and CDR2 is YYREEE in the germline V gene (reference sequence). CDR3 loop: CASSLPQGMSGEQYF. The CDR3 DNA sequence: TGTGCCAGCAGCTTGCCTCAGGGGATGAGTGGGGAGCAGTACTTC.

This chain links TRBV10-1 with TRBJ1-1; tentatively, D is TRBD1 (6 bases). With 7 bases removed from V and 0 bases from J, the gap between germline ends came to 18 bases. The CDR3 sequence is 16 residues long. Germline assignment: CDR1 WNHNN and CDR2 SYGVQD (reference sequence). DNA for the CDR3: TGCGCCAGCAACCAGGGACATCGTGACCTGAACACTGAAGCTTTCTTT. Its protein product is CASNQGHRDLNTEAFF.

The chain links TRBV24-1 to TRBJ2-3, with 9 nucleotides matching TRBD1. The CDR3 consists of 16 residues. Germline trimming cut 4 bases from V and 6 bases from J; bases unmatched to any gene: 10. The germline gives CDR1 KGHDR, CDR2 SFDVKD. CDR3 in amino acids: CATSEGGQGRGDTQYF. In DNA, the CDR3 is TGTGCCACCAGTGAGGGGGGACAGGGACGGGGGGATACGCAGTATTTT.

This sequence joins TRBV7-9 and TRBJ1-1, with D unresolved. CDR1 is SEHNR, CDR2 FQNEAQ, per germline (reference sequence). The CDR3 sequence is 12 residues long. V was cut by 0 bases and J by 8 bases, with 7 bases left in between. The CDR3 sequence: CASSLAATEAFF. CDR3 sequence (DNA): TGTGCCAGCAGCTTAGCAGCCACCGAAGCTTTCTTT.

The CDR3 coding sequence is TGCAGCGTTGCCCAGGGGGTCGGTGCCTACGAGCAGTACTTC. Residues: CSVAQGVGAYEQYF. V gene TRBV29-1 combines with J gene TRBJ2-7; 7 nucleotides agree with TRBD1. The junction had 8 bases not matched to a gene; V was cut back by 4 bases and J by 2 bases. Germline lookup yields CDR1 SQVTM and CDR2 ANQGSEA. The CDR3 spans 14 residues.

V usage is TRBV2 and J usage is TRBJ1-2; D is perhaps TRBD1 (5 bases). V lost 4 bases, J lost 8 bases, and 20 bases lay in between. Looked up from germline, CDR1 is SNHLY and CDR2 is FYNNEI. This CDR3 spans 15 amino acids. The CDR3 sequence: CASSGSLGGVNGYTF. Written as DNA, the CDR3 is TGTGCCAGCAGTGGTTCTCTCGGGGGAGTTAACGGCTACACCTTC.

V usage is TRBV5-8 and J usage is TRBJ1-1; maybe TRBD1 (6 bases). CDR1 and CDR2 (germline): SGHTS, YDEGEE. Trimming removed 7 bases from V and 0 bases from J, with 13 bases in between. There are 14 residues in the CDR3. As DNA, the CDR3 is TGTGCCAGCTCAGCCGGGACAATGAACACTGAAGCTTTCTTT. Its protein product is CASSAGTMNTEAFF.

The genes are TRBV28 and TRBJ2-1, with D possibly matching TRBD1 (6 bases). CDR3 length equals 16 residues. V was cut by 7 bases and J by 6 bases, with 22 bases left in between. Germline CDR1 reads MDHEN; CDR2 reads SYDVKM. In nucleotides, the CDR3 is TGTGCCAGCATCTCGAGGGGGTCTGAGAAATTCAATGAGCAGTTCTTC. This encodes CASISRGSEKFNEQFF. The full variable domain, in which reference TRBV28 and TRBJ2-1 provide the parts outside the CDR3, is DVKVTQSSRYLVKRTGEKVFLECVQDMDHENMFWYRQDPGLGLRLIYFSYDVKMKEKGDIPEGYSVSREKKERFSLILESASTNQTSMYLCASISRGSEKFNEQFFGPGTRLTVL.

This sequence joins TRBV11-2 and TRBJ2-5; 9 bases line up with TRBD2. Germline CDR1 and CDR2: SGHAT and FQNNGV. The CDR3 is 15 amino acids. Trimming at V came to 5 bases and at J to 5 bases, leaving 9 bases not matched to a gene. The CDR3 region is CASSVGSSGAETQYF. CDR3 bases: TGTGCCAGCAGCGTAGGGTCTAGCGGGGCGGAGACCCAGTACTTC.

This chain connects TRBV28 to TRBJ2-5, with D possibly being TRBD2 (6 bases). With 6 bases removed from V and 2 bases from J, the gap between germline ends came to 19 bases. This CDR3 is built from 16 residues. Germline V lookup: CDR1 MDHEN, CDR2 SYDVKM. The CDR3 reads CASSFWSAGSQETQYF. The CDR3 coding sequence is TGTGCCAGCAGCTTTTGGAGCGCCGGGAGTCAAGAGACCCAGTACTTC.